Below, one T cell receptor beta chain is given with its context. What it binds is not known. The sample comes from a study of shared clonotypes between healthy human individuals. The CDR3 length is 13 residues. The germline V and J ends were trimmed by 10 bases and 1 base, with 12 bases remaining between them. The germline CDR1 and CDR2 sequences are MNHEY and SMNVEV (reference sequence). It was at deep level that the assay was run. Unsorted PBMC DNA was sequenced on ten immunoSEQ deep assay plates. Profiled with immunoSEQ multiplex PCR; TCRdb holds only in-frame clones, not every one. The table shows some 480,000 clones, with around 79% occurring only once. Study conclusions and caveats: Investigators expected sequencing depth to affect clonotype sharing among donors.

Material for sequencing was PBMCs. The clonotype was recovered from a woman aged 40 to 50 in good health. Some clones in this sample may be carry-over from other donors' samples. This sequence joins TRBV27 and TRBJ2-3; perhaps TRBD2 as D (6 bases). CDR3 in amino acids: CAISRRGTDTQYF. CDR3 DNA: TGTGCCATTTCTAGGAGGGGCACAGATACGCAGTATTTT.